These 29 T cell receptor beta chains were sequenced from one sample in a study of T cell responses to AZD1222 COVID-19 vaccine. Libraries were prepared by immunoSEQ multiplex PCR; TCRdb keeps only in-frame clonotypes and omits some of them. The sample has 100,000 or so clones, around 87% seen once. Sample: peripheral blood, taken on day 0 of AZD1222 vaccination. These receptors came from an adult in good health.

This chain links TRBV5-8 with TRBJ1-1; no firm D call. There are 14 residues in the CDR3. CDR1 is SGHTS, CDR2 YDEGEE, per germline. V was shortened by 1 base and J by 3 bases, with 10 bases between the two germline ends. DNA of the CDR3: TGTGCCAGCAGCTTGTCCCCGATGGACACTGAAGCTTTCTTT. Translated, it gives CASSLSPMDTEAFF.

The gene calls are TRBV6-6 and TRBJ1-4; no firm D call. There are 11 residues in the CDR3. Looked up from germline, CDR1 is MNHNY and CDR2 is SVGAGI (reference sequence). V lost 7 bases to trimming and J lost 5 bases, with 5 bases between them. The CDR3 spells CASTNNEKLFF. The CDR3 nucleotides read TGTGCCAGCACCAACAATGAAAAACTGTTTTTT.

The chain recombines TRBV2 with TRBJ1-3; D may be TRBD1 (5 bases). The CDR3 length is 13 residues. Germline CDR1 and CDR2: SNHLY and FYNNEI. With 6 bases removed from V and 4 bases from J, the gap between germline ends came to 10 bases. CDR3 region: CASSSGWGNTIYF. Written as DNA, the CDR3 is TGTGCCAGCAGCTCAGGGTGGGGAAACACCATATATTTT. The full variable domain, rest sourced from reference TRBV2 and TRBJ1-3, is EPEVTQTPSHQVTQMGQEVILRCVPISNHLYFYWYRQILGQKVEFLVSFYNNEISEKSEIFDDQFSVERPDGSNFTLKIRSTKLEDSAMYFCASSSGWGNTIYFGEGSWLTVV.

The chain combines TRBV3-1 (or the pseudogene TRBV3-2) with TRBJ2-3, with TRBD2 identical over 12 bases. Per germline, CDR1 LGHDT and CDR2 YNNKEL (reference sequence). The V segment lost 4 bases and the J segment 6 bases; nucleotides outside the gene matches: 5. The CDR3 extends over 15 amino acids. The CDR3 loop reads CASSPGLAGPDTQYF. The CDR3 DNA sequence: TGTGCCAGCAGCCCGGGACTAGCGGGTCCCGATACGCAGTATTTT.

The chain has TRBV10-3 and TRBJ2-5; 9 positions match TRBD1. Trimming cost V 11 bases and J 2 bases; bases outside gene matches: 6. Looked up from germline, CDR1 is ENHRY and CDR2 is SYGVKD. This CDR3 is 13 amino acids long. Here the CDR3 DNA reads TGTGCCGCGCGGGACAGGGCACAAGAGACCCAGTACTTC. This translates into CAARDRAQETQYF.

The V and J genes are TRBV2 and TRBJ2-7; D perhaps matches TRBD2 (5 bases). CDR1 SNHLY and CDR2 FYNNEI come from the germline V gene. CDR3 length equals 15 residues. V lost 3 bases, J lost 1 base, and 13 bases lay in between. The CDR3 protein is CASSDQRRGSYEQYF. In DNA, the CDR3 is TGTGCCAGCAGTGACCAGCGGAGAGGGTCCTACGAGCAGTACTTC.

DNA for the CDR3: TGTGCCTGCTTCCTAAATGGGGGCATTCAGTACTTC. Residues: CACFLNGGIQYF. The rearrangement uses TRBV30 and TRBJ2-4; tentatively, D is TRBD1 or TRBD2 (5 bases each). The CDR3 contains 12 residues. From germline, CDR1 is GTSNPN and CDR2 SVGIG (reference sequence). Trimming left V 6 bases short and J 9 bases short, with 15 bases between.

This clone was recorded once. The genes are TRBV10-3 and TRBJ1-6, with 9 nucleotides matching TRBD1. Germline CDR1 and CDR2: ENHRY and SYGVKD. Losses at the gene ends were 8 bases for V and 10 bases for J; bases not matched to a gene: 6. The CDR3 length is 13 residues. CDR3 in DNA: TGTGCCATCCAGGGACAGGGCGGCTCACCCCTCCACTTT. Its protein product is CAIQGQGGSPLHF.

This clone was counted once. Written as DNA, the CDR3 is TGTGCCAGCAGTCCGTACGGGACAGGGGACAATGAGCAGTTCTTC. Translating gives CASSPYGTGDNEQFF. This chain links TRBV28 with TRBJ2-1, with TRBD1 identical over 10 bases. Germline V gene lookup returns CDR1 MDHEN and CDR2 SYDVKM. V shed 5 bases and J 5 bases; nucleotides not matched to a gene: 6. This CDR3 spans 15 amino acids.

This rearrangement joins TRBV5-1 to TRBJ2-3; the D is unclear. Trimming took off 5 bases at V and 4 bases at J, with 17 bases between the two ends. CDR1 is SGHRS and CDR2 is YFSETQ in the germline V gene. The CDR3 has 15 amino acids. DNA for the CDR3: TGCGCCAGCAGAGTAGCAGGAGCTTGGGCAGATACGCAGTATTTT. Translating it yields CASRVAGAWADTQYF.

CDR3 bases: TGTGCCAGCAGTGAATCAGGGACACTGGGGAGAAACACCATATATTTT. Translated: CASSESGTLGRNTIYF. J is TRBJ1-3 and V is TRBV25-1, with D perhaps TRBD1 (6 bases). Looked up from germline, CDR1 is MGHDK and CDR2 is SYGVNS. The ends were cut back, 1 base at V and 5 bases at J, with 15 bases in the middle. The length of the CDR3 is 16 residues.

The chain employs TRBV21-1 and TRBJ2-7. TRBV21-1 is termed a pseudogene. CDR3 length: 16 residues. The DNA of the CDR3 is TGTGCCAGCAGCCCTGGGACGGGGTACAACACCTACGAGCAGTACTTC. It is translated as CASSPGTGYNTYEQYF.

The gene calls are TRBV6-2 or TRBV6-3 and TRBJ2-7; 9 bases match TRBD1. The CDR3 has 14 amino acids. V trimming: 5 bases; J trimming: 2 bases; junction bases outside the gene matches: 4. Germline CDR1 and CDR2: MNHEY and SVGEGT. This CDR3 reads CASSLRDRAYEQYF. The CDR3 nucleotides are TGTGCCAGCAGTCTCCGGGACAGGGCCTACGAGCAGTACTTC.

This clone has just one count. This chain uses TRBV6-4 with TRBJ2-1, with 8 bases fitting TRBD2. Trimming cost V 4 bases and J 12 bases; bases outside gene matches: 8. The CDR3 loop spans 13 amino acids. Germline loops: CDR1 MRHNA, CDR2 SNTAGT. The CDR3 protein is CASSVEAGVAQFF. The CDR3, as DNA: TGTGCCAGCAGTGTCGAAGCGGGGGTCGCGCAGTTCTTC.

The V gene is TRBV7-9, the J gene TRBJ1-1; the D gene is possibly TRBD1 (6 bases). CDR1 SEHNR and CDR2 FQNEAQ come from the germline V gene (reference sequence). The CDR3 runs to 13 residues. V was trimmed by 3 bases and J by 9 bases, leaving 14 bases between them. CDR3 nucleotide sequence: TGTGCCAGCAGCTTCCCCAGGGGCATTAAAGCTTTCTTT. This translates into CASSFPRGIKAFF.

This sequence joins TRBV24-1 and TRBJ2-1; D is perhaps TRBD1 (5 bases). Germline CDR1 KGHDR, CDR2 SFDVKD. The ends were cut back, 6 bases at V and 9 bases at J, with 8 bases in the middle. The CDR3 runs 11 residues. The CDR3, as DNA: TGTGCCACCAGTACAGGCGGTGAGCAGTTCTTC. Amino acids: CATSTGGEQFF.

The J gene is TRBJ2-7, the V gene TRBV7-6, with 12 bases matching TRBD2. Trimming cost V 2 bases and J 5 bases; bases outside gene matches: 4. Germline V gene data show CDR1 as SGHVS and CDR2 as FNYEAQ. CDR3 length equals 15 residues. CDR3 loop: CASSLLAGGENEQYF. CDR3 DNA: TGTGCCAGCAGCTTACTAGCGGGGGGGGAGAACGAGCAGTACTTC. Full variable domain (outside the CDR3, taken from reference TRBV7-6 and TRBJ2-7): GAGVSQSPRYKVTKRGQDVALRCDPISGHVSLYWYRQALGQGPEFLTYFNYEAQQDKSGLPNDRFSAERPEGSISTLTIQRTEQRDSAMYRCASSLLAGGENEQYFGPGTRLTVT.

V gene TRBV6-5 combines with J gene TRBJ1-2; D is unclear. CDR1 is MNHEY, CDR2 SVGAGI, per germline. Trimming took 6 bases from V and 8 from J, leaving 16 bases between them. This CDR3 has 13 residues. The chain's CDR3 is CASRGSGQGGYTF. CDR3 sequence (DNA): TGTGCCAGCAGGGGGTCCGGGCAAGGCGGCTACACCTTC.

The chain combines TRBV19 with TRBJ1-1, with 10 bases matching TRBD1. V dropped 8 bases and J dropped 4; count of bases not matched to a gene: 7. Germline loops: CDR1 LNHDA, CDR2 SQIVND (reference sequence). The CDR3 runs to 14 residues. CDR3 sequence: CASGRTGGSTEAFF. The CDR3 DNA reads as TGTGCCAGTGGCCGGACAGGGGGGAGCACTGAAGCTTTCTTT. The full variable domain, with the rest looked up from reference TRBV19 and TRBJ1-1, is DGGITQSPKYLFRKEGQNVTLSCEQNLNHDAMYWYRQDPGQGLRLIYYSQIVNDFQKGDIAEGYSVSREKKESFPLTVTSAQKNPTAFYLCASGRTGGSTEAFFGQGTRLTVV.

The genes are TRBV5-1 and TRBJ2-7; D not certain. Deletions cut 0 bases from V and 1 base from J, with 14 bases between. The germline CDR1 and CDR2 sequences are SGHRS and YFSETQ. This CDR3 has 16 residues. This chain's CDR3 is CASSLGSLDWSYEQYF. The CDR3 DNA is TGCGCCAGCAGCTTGGGTTCCCTTGACTGGTCCTACGAGCAGTACTTC.

CDR3 bases: TGTGCCAGCAGTTTAACGGCGCATCCCTATGGCTACACCTTC. This translates into CASSLTAHPYGYTF. The chain is built from TRBV27 and TRBJ1-2; no clear D gene. Germline values: CDR1 MNHEY, CDR2 SMNVEV (reference sequence). With 2 bases removed from V and 4 bases from J, the gap between germline ends came to 11 bases. This CDR3 has 14 residues.

The rearrangement links TRBV19 to TRBJ1-5; possibly TRBD1 for D (6 bases). Germline CDR1 LNHDA, CDR2 SQIVND (reference sequence). Trimming took off 9 bases at V and 3 bases at J, with 18 bases between the two ends. This CDR3 spans 15 amino acids. For the CDR3, the DNA is TGTGCCAGCGCGTCGGAGAGGACAGACAATCAGCCCCAGCATTTT. Its translation is CASASERTDNQPQHF.

V is TRBV28 and J is TRBJ2-7; D uncertain. This CDR3 comprises 11 residues. Germline lookup yields CDR1 MDHEN and CDR2 SYDVKM. V lost 7 bases and J 3 bases, leaving 7 bases between the germline ends. The CDR3 reads CASTSNYEQYF. The CDR3 nucleotides read TGTGCCAGCACCTCCAACTACGAGCAGTACTTC. The variable domain in full, with the rest retrieved from reference TRBV28 and TRBJ2-7, is DVKVTQSSRYLVKRTGEKVFLECVQDMDHENMFWYRQDPGLGLRLIYFSYDVKMKEKGDIPEGYSVSREKKERFSLILESASTNQTSMYLCASTSNYEQYFGPGTRLTVT.

The V gene is TRBV7-3, the J gene TRBJ1-1; D is undetermined. V was shortened by 5 bases and J by 1 base, with 8 bases between the two germline ends. The V gene's germline CDR1 is SGHTA and CDR2 FQGTGA. The CDR3 has 13 amino acids. For the CDR3, the DNA is TGTGCCAGCAGCCGTCAGAAGAACACTGAAGCTTTCTTT. This codes for CASSRQKNTEAFF.

The chain employs TRBV6-2 or TRBV6-3 and TRBJ2-1; D gene ambiguous. The germline CDR1 and CDR2 sequences are MNHEY and SVGEGT. The CDR3 runs 15 residues. V was trimmed by 6 bases and J by 2 bases, leaving 14 bases between them. The CDR3 loop reads CASSPSPRTYNEQFF. DNA of the CDR3: TGTGCCAGCAGCCCCTCCCCGCGTACCTACAATGAGCAGTTCTTC.

V gene TRBV29-1 combines with J gene TRBJ1-2; possibly TRBD1 for D (6 bases). Germline V gives CDR1 SQVTM, CDR2 ANQGSEA. The CDR3 is 17 residues long. V lost 6 bases, J lost 8 bases, and 31 bases lay in between. CDR3 sequence (DNA): TGCAGCGTCGGACGTGGCGTTGGGGATACAGGGACTGGAGGCTACACCTTC. Encoded protein: CSVGRGVGDTGTGGYTF.

This chain joins TRBV12-3 or TRBV12-4 and TRBJ1-2; possibly TRBD1 for D (5 bases). Trimming removed 8 bases at V and 3 bases at J, with 10 bases between. The CDR3 contains 12 residues. This CDR3 is CASATGDYGYTF. For the CDR3, the DNA is TGTGCCAGCGCCACGGGGGACTATGGCTACACCTTC.

This chain links TRBV11-1 with TRBJ2-1; a possible D gene is TRBD1 (6 bases). Germline loops: CDR1 SGHAT, CDR2 FQDESV (reference sequence). The CDR3 sequence is 14 residues long. Trimming pared 5 bases from V and 3 bases from J, leaving 11 bases between. The CDR3 region is CASSLGTLYNEQFF. DNA for the CDR3: TGTGCCAGCAGCCTTGGGACACTCTACAATGAGCAGTTCTTC.

The rearrangement joins TRBV11-3 to TRBJ2-2; D possibly matches TRBD1 or TRBD2 (5 bases each). V shed 0 bases and J shed 8 bases, with 7 bases lying between them. The CDR3 covers 13 residues. Germline-derived CDR1 and CDR2 are SGHNT and YENEEA. CDR3: CASSLEGEGELFF. CDR3 in DNA: TGTGCCAGCAGCTTAGAGGGGGAAGGGGAGCTGTTTTTT.